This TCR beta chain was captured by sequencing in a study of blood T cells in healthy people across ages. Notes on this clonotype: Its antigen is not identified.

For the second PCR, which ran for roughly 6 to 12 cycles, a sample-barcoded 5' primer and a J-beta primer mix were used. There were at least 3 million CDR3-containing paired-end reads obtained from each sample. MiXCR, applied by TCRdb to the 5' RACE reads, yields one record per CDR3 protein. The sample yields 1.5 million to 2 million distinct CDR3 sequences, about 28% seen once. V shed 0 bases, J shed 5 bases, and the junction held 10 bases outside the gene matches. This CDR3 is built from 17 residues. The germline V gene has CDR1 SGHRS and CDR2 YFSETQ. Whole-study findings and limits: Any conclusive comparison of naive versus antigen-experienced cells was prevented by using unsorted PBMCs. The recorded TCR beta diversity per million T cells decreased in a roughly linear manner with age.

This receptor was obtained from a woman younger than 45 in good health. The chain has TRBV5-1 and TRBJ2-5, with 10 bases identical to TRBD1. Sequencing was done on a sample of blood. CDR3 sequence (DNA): TGCGCCAGCAGCTTGGGACCTCAAGCGGGACAGGGGGAGACCCAGTACTTC. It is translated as CASSLGPQAGQGETQYF.